Each of the 23 T cell receptor beta chains below was sequenced from the same sample in a study of T-cell reconstitution after alpha-beta-depleted transplantation in children. Preparation of the TCRbeta library was carried out with unique molecular identifiers. One entry per CDR3 protein results from TCRdb running MiXCR on the PCR reads. The sample comprises about 980,000 distinct CDR3 sequences, under 30% of which are singletons, and 28% rests with the top ten. The specimen comprised PBMCs, mostly from graft donor cells, sampled 360 days after TCRalphabeta/CD19-depleted stem cell transplant. Source of these receptors: a boy younger than two who had a stem cell transplant for SCID, so the T cells may come from the graft donor.

This chain uses TRBV6-2 or TRBV6-3 with TRBJ2-1, with D unresolved. This CDR3 has 11 amino acids. V gave up 3 bases and J gave up 9 bases, with 6 bases separating them. Germline CDR1 reads MNHEY; CDR2 reads SVGEGT. As DNA, the CDR3 is TGTGCCAGCAGTTATCGGTTTGAGCAGTTCTTC. Translating it yields CASSYRFEQFF.

The rearrangement joins TRBV27 to TRBJ1-1, with 8 bases fitting TRBD1. V trimming: 5 bases; J trimming: 7 bases; junction bases outside the gene matches: 12. The length of the CDR3 is 15 residues. CDR1 is MNHEY, CDR2 SMNVEV, per germline (reference sequence). The CDR3 here is CASSGTGGPWSEAFF. The DNA of the CDR3 is TGTGCCAGCAGTGGAACAGGGGGGCCGTGGAGTGAAGCTTTCTTT.

The rearrangement joins TRBV20-1 to TRBJ2-5, with D perhaps matching TRBD1 or TRBD2 (6 bases each). V lost 4 bases to trimming and J lost 5 bases, with 11 bases between them. Germline V lookup: CDR1 DFQATT, CDR2 SNEGSKA (reference sequence). There are 12 residues in the CDR3. CDR3 in DNA: TGCAGTGCTATACGGGGGCCGGAGACCCAGTACTTC. This gives the protein CSAIRGPETQYF.

This chain connects TRBV7-9 to TRBJ1-1; no definite D call. The V gene's germline CDR1 is SEHNR and CDR2 FQNEAQ (reference sequence). V shed 4 bases and J shed 5 bases, with 14 bases lying between them. The CDR3 extends over 14 amino acids. CDR3: CASSWYRAQTEAFF. The DNA for the CDR3 is TGTGCCAGCAGCTGGTATCGGGCCCAGACTGAAGCTTTCTTT.

V is TRBV12-3 or TRBV12-4 and J is TRBJ1-5; 11 bases map to TRBD1. The junction had 7 bases not matched to a gene; V was cut back by 3 bases and J by 12 bases. The CDR3 is 14 residues long. The DNA for the CDR3 is TGTGCCAGCAGTTTGGACAGGGGGCCCTCTATCCAGCATTTT. Its protein is CASSLDRGPSIQHF.

The rearrangement joins TRBV6-1 to TRBJ2-1; perhaps D is TRBD1 or TRBD2 (5 bases each). Trimming removed 7 bases from V and 0 bases from J, with 10 bases in between. The CDR3 has 14 amino acids. Germline CDR1 is MNHNS and CDR2 is SASEGT. In nucleotides, the CDR3 is TGTGCCAGCACCACGAGGGGCTCCTACAATGAGCAGTTCTTC. It codes for CASTTRGSYNEQFF.

This clonotype was seen more than once but under ten times. The chain recombines TRBV5-1 with TRBJ2-4; 8 bases align to TRBD1. CDR3 size: 16 residues. V was pared by 0 bases and J by 3 bases, with 5 bases of the junction left unmatched. Germline assignment: CDR1 SGHRS and CDR2 YFSETQ. DNA for the CDR3: TGCGCCAGCAGCTTGGCCCCCGACAGGGGCAAAAACATTCAGTACTTC. Translated: CASSLAPDRGKNIQYF. The variable domain in full, completed from reference TRBV5-1 and TRBJ2-4, reads KAGVTQTPRYLIKTRGQQVTLSCSPISGHRSVSWYQQTPGQGLQFLFEYFSETQRNKGNFPGRFSGRQFSNSRSEMNVSTLELGDSALYLCASSLAPDRGKNIQYFGAGTRLSVL.

The chain combines TRBV9 with TRBJ2-3; 8 bases are shared with TRBD2. V lost 3 bases to trimming and J lost 2 bases; unmatched junction nucleotides: 8. Germline V gene sequence: CDR1 SGDLS, CDR2 YYNGEE. This CDR3 has 16 amino acids. The CDR3 nucleotides are TGTGCCAGCAGCGCGGGTAGCGGGACCGTCACAGATACGCAGTATTTT. Translated, it gives CASSAGSGTVTDTQYF.

This clonotype was counted only a few times. The genes are TRBV4-1 and TRBJ2-7; D is tentatively TRBD1 or TRBD2 (6 bases each). The germline V gene has CDR1 MGHRA and CDR2 YSYEKL. CDR3 length: 17 residues. The ends were cut back, 1 base at V and 1 base at J, with 17 bases in the middle. The chain's CDR3 is CASSQGGAGTLSYEQYF. Here the CDR3 DNA reads TGCGCCAGCAGCCAAGGCGGGGCCGGGACATTATCCTACGAGCAGTACTTC.

J is TRBJ2-4 and V is TRBV28; TRBD1 aligns across 7 bases. The germline CDR1 and CDR2 sequences are MDHEN and SYDVKM. This CDR3 has 15 amino acids. The trim removed 6 bases at V and 0 bases at J, leaving 5 bases unmatched. As DNA, the CDR3 is TGTGCCAGCAGCACAGGGGCGAGAGCCAAAAACATTCAGTACTTC. This sequence encodes CASSTGARAKNIQYF.

The chain couples TRBV29-1 to TRBJ1-5; D is ambiguous. The germline V gene encodes CDR1 SQVTM and CDR2 ANQGSEA. Trimming took 4 bases from V and 0 from J, leaving 10 bases between them. The CDR3 is made up of 14 amino acids. CDR3 DNA: TGCAGCGTTGTTGAGAATAGTAGCAATCAGCCCCAGCATTTT. This codes for CSVVENSSNQPQHF.

V is TRBV5-6 and J is TRBJ1-1, with a tentative D call TRBD1 (5 bases). V lost 6 bases, J lost 1 base, and 16 bases lay in between. The CDR3 is 15 amino acids. Germline CDR1 reads SGHDT; CDR2 reads YYEEEE. The CDR3 here is CASNERGRRNTEAFF. The CDR3 DNA sequence: TGTGCCAGCAACGAGAGGGGCAGACGGAACACTGAAGCTTTCTTT.

This clonotype was recorded at least ten times. A junction boundary mismatches the germline segment, possibly from a read error. The chain couples TRBV10-3 to TRBJ2-2, with D perhaps TRBD1 or TRBD2 (5 bases each). Germline CDR1 is ENHRY and CDR2 is SYGVKD. This CDR3 contains 15 residues. The CDR3 coding sequence is TGTGCCATCAGCGAGTCCGGGACCAACACCGGGGAGCTGTTTTTT. Its protein product is CAISESGTNTGELFF.

This clonotype was counted a single time. The chain couples TRBV3-1 to TRBJ1-2; TRBD1 matches 8 bases. CDR3 length: 13 amino acids. Looked up from germline, CDR1 is LGHDT and CDR2 is YNNKEL (reference sequence). The V gene end was trimmed by 2 bases and the J gene end by 8 bases; junction bases not matched to a gene: 4. The CDR3 loop is CASSQTTGDGYTF. The CDR3 region has the DNA TGTGCCAGCAGCCAAACGACAGGGGACGGCTACACCTTC.

In its sample, this clonotype was seen a few times. The CDR3 is CASSLASGGALDEQFF. DNA of the CDR3: TGCGCCAGCAGCTTGGCTAGCGGGGGGGCCTTGGATGAGCAGTTCTTC. The rearrangement links TRBV5-1 to TRBJ2-1; 12 positions agree with TRBD2. This CDR3 is 16 amino acids long. Germline CDR1 SGHRS, CDR2 YFSETQ. The V gene end was trimmed by 0 bases and the J gene end by 8 bases; junction bases not matched to a gene: 6.

This clonotype has just a few counts. The chain uses TRBV5-1 and TRBJ2-2; D possibly corresponds to TRBD2 (5 bases). Germline CDR1 is SGHRS and CDR2 is YFSETQ. V was trimmed by 0 bases and J by 7 bases, leaving 10 bases between them. The CDR3 runs to 14 residues. The chain's CDR3 is CASSLGWRIGELFF. CDR3 DNA sequence: TGCGCCAGCAGCTTGGGATGGAGGATCGGGGAGCTGTTTTTT.

This clonotype was picked up a small number of times. The chain employs TRBV6-2 or TRBV6-3 and TRBJ2-1; D ambiguous. CDR3 length: 12 amino acids. Germline V gives CDR1 MNHEY, CDR2 SVGEGT. Trimming shortened V by 2 bases and J by 6 bases, and 5 bases separated the two germline ends. DNA of the CDR3: TGTGCCAGCAGTTACCCCACCAATGAGCAGTTCTTC. Its protein product is CASSYPTNEQFF.

This clonotype occurred a few times. This chain joins TRBV9 and TRBJ2-1; 8 nucleotides align to TRBD1. The CDR3 is made up of 15 amino acids. J lost 2 bases, V lost 0 bases, and 1 base had no gene match. The germline gives CDR1 SGDLS, CDR2 YYNGEE. CDR3: CASSVGRGPYNEQFF. In DNA form, the CDR3 reads TGTGCCAGCAGCGTAGGCAGGGGGCCCTACAATGAGCAGTTCTTC.

The rearrangement uses TRBV19 and TRBJ2-3; maybe TRBD2 (6 bases). CDR1 LNHDA and CDR2 SQIVND come from the germline V gene (reference sequence). V lost 7 bases, J lost 1 base, and 18 bases lay in between. This CDR3 region has 16 residues. The CDR3 DNA is TGTGCCAGTACGAGCCCCTCTGGCGGGGGCACAGATACGCAGTATTTT. Translated, it gives CASTSPSGGGTDTQYF.

V is TRBV29-1 and J is TRBJ2-5; D call uncertain. The V gene's germline CDR1 is SQVTM and CDR2 ANQGSEA. V shed 2 bases and J shed 2 bases, with 6 bases lying between them. This CDR3 comprises 12 residues. The CDR3 nucleotides are TGCAGCGTTGAAAGTTTGCAAGAGACCCAGTACTTC. Residues: CSVESLQETQYF. Using reference TRBV29-1 and TRBJ2-5 for the parts outside the CDR3, the full variable domain is SAVISQKPSRDICQRGTSLTIQCQVDSQVTMMFWYRQQPGQSLTLIATANQGSEATYESGFVIDKFPISRPNLTFSTLTVSNMSPEDSSIYLCSVESLQETQYFGPGTRLLVL.

The chain has TRBV20-1 and TRBJ2-1; D remains ambiguous. Germline-derived CDR1 and CDR2 are DFQATT and SNEGSKA (reference sequence). The CDR3 covers 14 residues. The V end lost 6 bases, the J end lost 5 bases, and 17 bases lay between the germline ends. CDR3 coding DNA: TGCAGTGCCCCACCCGAAAGGTGGGACAATGAGCAGTTCTTC. Translation gives CSAPPERWDNEQFF.

In its sample, this clonotype was seen a few times. The chain has TRBV24-1 and TRBJ2-1; the match to TRBD2 covers 10 bases. Germline lookup yields CDR1 KGHDR and CDR2 SFDVKD. The CDR3 has 16 residues. The ends lost 4 bases at V and 7 bases at J; junction bases unmatched: 9. CDR3 region: CATSDAGTSVRNEQFF. The CDR3 DNA reads TGTGCCACCAGTGACGCCGGGACTAGCGTTAGGAATGAGCAGTTCTTC.

The chain recombines TRBV4-1 with TRBJ2-7; 10 bases are a match to TRBD1. V was clipped by 5 bases and J by 6 bases; unmatched bases: 10. Germline-derived CDR1 and CDR2 are MGHRA and YSYEKL. The CDR3 runs 15 residues. CDR3 DNA: TGCGCCAGCAGCGCCCTGGGGACAGGGGAGGGCGAGCAGTACTTC. This gives the protein CASSALGTGEGEQYF.